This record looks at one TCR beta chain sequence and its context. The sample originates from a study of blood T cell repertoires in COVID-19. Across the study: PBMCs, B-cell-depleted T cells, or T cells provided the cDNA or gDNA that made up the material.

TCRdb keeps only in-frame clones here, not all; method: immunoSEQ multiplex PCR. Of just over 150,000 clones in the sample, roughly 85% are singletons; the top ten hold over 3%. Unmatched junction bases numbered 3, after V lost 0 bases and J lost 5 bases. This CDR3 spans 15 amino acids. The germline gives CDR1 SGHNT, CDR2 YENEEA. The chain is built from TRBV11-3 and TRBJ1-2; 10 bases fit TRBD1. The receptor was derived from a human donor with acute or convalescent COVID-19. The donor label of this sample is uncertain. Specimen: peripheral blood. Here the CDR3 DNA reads TGTGCCAGCAGCTTAGAGGACAGGGGGGAGTATGGCTACACCTTC. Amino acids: CASSLEDRGEYGYTF.